This T cell receptor (beta chain) was captured by sequencing in a study of shared clonotypes between healthy human individuals. On the study more broadly: Three men and a couple of women, aged 18 to 49, were donors.

CD45RA+ naive and CD45RA-negative memory subsets were separated from CD4+ cells. Profiled with immunoSEQ multiplex PCR; TCRdb holds only in-frame clones, not every one. The data hold more than 1,200,000 clones, with 98% observed a single time. Study-wide results and caveats: The study's rarefaction showed incomplete sorted-subset sequencing despite large depth.

Comment on this clone: Its matching antigen is unknown.

This TCR was recovered from a man in his thirties or forties in good health. The sequencing sample was made of naive CD4+ T cells sorted from blood. Subset meaning: CD45RA+ positively selected.

For the CDR3, the DNA is TGTGCCAGCTCACCCCTGGGGGGGAGGCCCTCTGGGGCCAACGTCCTGACTTTC. Translated: CASSPLGGRPSGANVLTF. The rearrangement uses TRBV18 and TRBJ2-6; 7 nucleotides line up with TRBD2. The CDR3 totals 18 residues. The V segment lost 3 bases and the J segment 0 bases; nucleotides outside the gene matches: 8. Germline-derived CDR1 and CDR2 are KGHSH and LQKENI.